A selection of T cell receptor beta chains follows, all from one sample in a study of shared clonotypes between healthy human individuals. Repertoires were generated with immunoSEQ multiplex PCR, while TCRdb's copy carries only in-frame clones and drops some. This table holds around 2,000,000 clones, roughly 94% found once. Sequencing was done on a sample of naive CD4+ T cells sorted from blood. All receptors come from a man between 18 and 29 years old in good health. Each CDR3 is given with its conserved first and last residue. D genes are given only for firm matches. Clone size is given for some rows only: seen once, a few or many times, or a class if the clone is expanded.

j_call clone_size v_call d_call cdr3_aa cdr3_nt
TRBJ1-6 NA TRBV5-6 NA CASSRVATAYNSPLHF TGTGCCAGCAGTCGGGTGGCGACAGCCTATAATTCACCCCTCCACTTT
TRBJ1-5 NA TRBV11-2 NA CASSLLGQPQHF TGTGCCAGCAGTTTGCTAGGCCAGCCCCAGCATTTT
TRBJ2-1 NA TRBV19 NA CASKPLGAYNEQFF TGTGCCAGTAAACCTCTTGGGGCCTACAATGAGCAGTTCTTC
TRBJ2-7 NA TRBV4-3 TRBD2 CASSQDLSRGLAGDHEQYF TGCGCCAGCAGCCAAGATCTATCGAGGGGGCTAGCGGGAGACCACGAGCAGTACTTC
TRBJ2-4 NA TRBV5-4 TRBD2 CASSLGGSPNIQYF TGTGCCAGCAGCTTGGGCGGGAGCCCTAACATTCAGTACTTC
TRBJ1-2 NA TRBV30 TRBD1 CAWAGTGYGYTF TGTGCCTGGGCCGGGACAGGGTATGGCTACACCTTC
TRBJ2-5 NA TRBV5-4 NA CASSSGPSGSVETQYF TGTGCCAGCAGCTCTGGGCCCTCGGGCTCTGTGGAGACCCAGTACTTC
TRBJ2-2 NA TRBV11-3 NA CASSLVANTGELFF TGTGCCAGCAGCTTAGTTGCCAACACCGGGGAGCTGTTTTTT
TRBJ2-5 NA TRBV5-1 TRBD2 CASSSGGGQETQYF TGCGCCAGCAGCTCAGGCGGGGGGCAAGAGACCCAGTACTTC
TRBJ1-6 NA TRBV4-1 NA CASSQDPPGPANSPLHF TGCGCCAGCAGCCAAGACCCCCCGGGGCCGGCCAATTCACCCCTCCACTTT
TRBJ1-5 once TRBV5-8 TRBD1 CASSMTGGVGNQPQHF TGTGCCAGCAGCATGACAGGGGGCGTTGGCAATCAGCCCCAGCATTTT
TRBJ2-7 NA TRBV30 NA CAWSVIGFEQYF TGTGCCTGGAGTGTAATTGGCTTCGAGCAGTACTTC
TRBJ2-7 NA TRBV2 TRBD2 CASSRTSGRALEQYF TGTGCCAGCAGTCGGACTAGCGGGAGGGCCTTGGAGCAGTACTTC
TRBJ2-7 NA TRBV7-2 NA CASSYTAVSSYEQYF TGTGCCAGCAGCTACACAGCGGTGAGCTCCTACGAGCAGTACTTC
TRBJ2-1 NA TRBV7-2 TRBD2 CASSALTSGRYNEQFF TGTGCCAGCAGCGCCCTGACTAGCGGGAGATACAATGAGCAGTTCTTC
TRBJ2-5 NA TRBV10-3 TRBD2 CAISQRLAGNQETQYF TGTGCCATCAGTCAAAGACTAGCGGGGAACCAAGAGACCCAGTACTTC
TRBJ1-6 NA TRBV6-1 NA CASSRMDSPLHF TGTGCCAGCAGTCGGATGGATTCACCCCTCCACTTT
TRBJ1-1 NA TRBV10-2 NA CASRGAAQNTEAFF TGCGCCAGCCGGGGAGCAGCCCAGAACACTGAAGCTTTCTTT
TRBJ1-2 NA TRBV15 TRBD1 CATSRPGQPNYGYTF TGTGCCACCAGCAGGCCGGGACAGCCAAACTATGGCTACACCTTC
TRBJ1-2 NA TRBV28 NA CASGNINYGYTF TGTGCCAGCGGGAACATTAACTATGGCTACACCTTC
TRBJ2-2 NA TRBV5-1 TRBD2 CASSLDSGGTGELFF TGCGCCAGCAGCTTGGATAGCGGGGGCACCGGGGAGCTGTTTTTT
TRBJ1-4 NA TRBV6-5 NA CASSYSRHGKMFF TGTGCCAGCAGTTACTCGAGGCACGGGAAAATGTTTTTT
TRBJ1-2 NA TRBV5-6 NA CASSWTDRPNYGYTF TGTGCCAGCAGCTGGACCGACAGGCCTAACTATGGCTACACCTTC
TRBJ2-7 NA TRBV5-1 NA CASSADSSYEQYF TGCGCCAGCAGCGCCGACAGTTCCTACGAGCAGTACTTC